These T cell receptor beta chains were read from a single sample in a study of beta chain features in type 1 diabetes. Profiled with immunoSEQ multiplex PCR; TCRdb holds only in-frame clones, not every one. There are about 360,000 clones in the sample; around 13% occur only once, and approximately 0.011% lies in the top ten. Material for sequencing was naive CD4+ T cells from blood. The receptors here all came from a young woman with type 1 diabetes. Both conserved end residues are part of each CDR3. Each record gives: V gene, clone size, D gene, J gene, CDR3 DNA, CDR3 protein. The D gene is left open where the match is weak. Size values are once, few and many counts, or a class for expanded clones, and some rows have none.

TRBV6-1	-	-	TRBJ2-6	TGTGCCAGCACCTCTCAGGGCTCTGGGGCCAACGTCCTGACTTTC	CASTSQGSGANVLTF
TRBV5-4	-	TRBD2	TRBJ2-1	TGTGCCAGCAGCTTGGGGACTAGCGCGAGCTCCTACAATGAGCAGTTCTTC	CASSLGTSASSYNEQFF
TRBV29-1	-	-	TRBJ1-1	TGCAGCGTAAAGACAGGTTCCACTGAAGCTTTCTTT	CSVKTGSTEAFF
TRBV7-2	-	-	TRBJ1-6	TGTGCCAGCAGCTTAGAACCGGGATCACCCCTCCACTTT	CASSLEPGSPLHF
TRBV19	-	TRBD2	TRBJ2-1	TGTGCCACCCTAAAGCGGGAGGGCGACTACAATGAGCAGTTCTTC	CATLKREGDYNEQFF
TRBV4-3	few	-	TRBJ1-5	TGCGCCAGCAGCCAGGGTTGGCGGCAGCCCCAGCATTTT	CASSQGWRQPQHF
TRBV7-9	-	-	TRBJ2-7	TGTGCCAGCAGCTTGCATCGGGGCGAGCAGTACTTC	CASSLHRGEQYF
TRBV11-3	-	TRBD1	TRBJ2-2	TGTGCCAGCAGCCCCTTGGGACAGTCCACCGGGGAGCTGTTTTTT	CASSPLGQSTGELFF
TRBV7-2	-	TRBD2	TRBJ2-7	TGTGCCAGCAGCTTATACCAGCGGGGGAGAGGGGAGCAGTACTTC	CASSLYQRGRGEQYF
TRBV7-3	few	-	TRBJ2-2	TGTGCCAGCAGCACCGGACAGAACACCGGGGAGCTGTTTTTT	CASSTGQNTGELFF
TRBV5-6	-	-	TRBJ1-5	TGTGCCAGCAGCTTGGGGCGGATGAGCAATCAGCCCCAGCATTTT	CASSLGRMSNQPQHF